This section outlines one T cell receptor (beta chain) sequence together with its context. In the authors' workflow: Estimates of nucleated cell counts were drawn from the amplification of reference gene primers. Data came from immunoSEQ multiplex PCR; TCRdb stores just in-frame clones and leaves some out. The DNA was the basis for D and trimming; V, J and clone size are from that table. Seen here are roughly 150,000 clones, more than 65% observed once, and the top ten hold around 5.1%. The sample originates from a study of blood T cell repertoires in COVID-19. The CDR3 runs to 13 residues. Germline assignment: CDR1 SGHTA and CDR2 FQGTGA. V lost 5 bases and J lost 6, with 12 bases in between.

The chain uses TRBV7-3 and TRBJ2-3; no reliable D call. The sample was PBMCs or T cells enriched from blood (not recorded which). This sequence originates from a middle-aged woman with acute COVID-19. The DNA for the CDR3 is TGTGCCAGCAGCCCATCTTTCGGGGATACGCAGTATTTT. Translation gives CASSPSFGDTQYF.